The 24 T cell receptor beta chains below all came from one sample that was sequenced in a study of blood T cells in healthy people across ages. A sample-barcoded 5' primer and a J-beta primer mix were used in a second PCR of roughly 7 to 11 cycles. MiXCR was run by TCRdb on the 5' RACE reads, yielding one entry per CDR3 protein. The sample records about 1.7 million distinct CDR3 sequences, about 30% being singletons. The sequencing sample was made of blood. The source is a woman in her 30s in good health.

The chain combines TRBV10-3 with TRBJ1-1, with D perhaps matching TRBD1 (6 bases). The CDR3 contains 17 residues. Germline assignment: CDR1 ENHRY and CDR2 SYGVKD. V was shortened by 0 bases and J by 3 bases, with 17 bases between the two germline ends. This CDR3 reads CAISESRGGVTDTEAFF. The DNA of the CDR3 is TGTGCCATCAGTGAGTCGAGGGGGGGCGTAACGGACACTGAAGCTTTCTTT.

The chain carries TRBV10-3 and TRBJ2-3, with D unresolved. V was pared by 2 bases and J by 2 bases, with 5 bases between. The CDR3 covers 13 residues. Germline loops: CDR1 ENHRY, CDR2 SYGVKD. CDR3 bases: TGTGCCATCAGTGAGGGTGACACAGATACGCAGTATTTT. Protein sequence: CAISEGDTDTQYF.

This sequence joins TRBV2 and TRBJ2-7, with 8 bases that match TRBD1. CDR3 size: 15 residues. V was pared by 6 bases and J by 2 bases, with 9 bases of the junction left unmatched. Looked up from germline, CDR1 is SNHLY and CDR2 is FYNNEI. CDR3 in amino acids: CASRSNRGEAYEQYF. For the CDR3, the DNA is TGTGCCAGCAGGTCAAACAGGGGGGAGGCCTACGAGCAGTACTTC.

This clonotype was picked up a small number of times. The V gene is TRBV4-3, the J gene TRBJ2-1; TRBD1 or TRBD2 may be the D gene (5 bases each). Trimming took off 0 bases at V and 10 bases at J, with 16 bases between the two ends. The CDR3 runs 15 residues. Germline values: CDR1 LGHNA, CDR2 YSLEER. The CDR3 DNA is TGCGCCAGCAGCCAAGATCTAGAGGGGATAAGAGAGCAGTTCTTC. Encoded protein: CASSQDLEGIREQFF.

V usage is TRBV4-3 and J usage is TRBJ2-5; 11 nucleotides match TRBD2. The CDR3 runs to 16 residues. Trimming removed 3 bases from V and 11 bases from J; junction bases left unmatched: 14. The germline gives CDR1 LGHNA, CDR2 YSLEER. CDR3 sequence (DNA): TGCGCCAGCAGCCAGGAAGTAGCGGGAGGGCCTTGGGAGCAGTACTTC. Translation gives CASSQEVAGGPWEQYF.

V usage is TRBV6-1 and J usage is TRBJ1-2; D remains ambiguous. The CDR3 has 13 amino acids. Germline loops: CDR1 MNHNS, CDR2 SASEGT. The CDR3, as DNA: TGTGTCAGTCTCCGTAAATTAACCGATGGCTACACCTTC. It specifies CVSLRKLTDGYTF.

J is TRBJ2-3 and V is TRBV20-1, with D tentatively TRBD1 (5 bases). CDR3 length: 14 amino acids. V was pared by 3 bases and J by 1 base, with 11 bases between. Germline CDR1 is DFQATT and CDR2 is SNEGSKA (reference sequence). CDR3 sequence: CSARQGGGTDTQYF. The CDR3 region has the DNA TGCAGTGCTAGGCAGGGTGGTGGCACAGATACGCAGTATTTT.

The rearrangement links TRBV12-3 or TRBV12-4 to TRBJ2-1; 10 bases line up with TRBD2. CDR3 size: 15 residues. V dropped 3 bases and J dropped 6; count of bases not matched to a gene: 5. CDR3 amino acids: CASSFLAGVTNEQFF. The CDR3 region has the DNA TGTGCCAGCAGTTTCCTAGCGGGAGTTACCAATGAGCAGTTCTTC.

To note about this clonotype: A clone one base away is much larger, so this may be a read error. V and J are TRBV12-3 or TRBV12-4 and TRBJ2-5; 7 bases are shared with TRBD1. This CDR3 has 14 amino acids. CDR3 nucleotide sequence: TGTGCCTGCAGTGACAGGGAATGGAAAGAGACCCAGTACTTC. This sequence encodes CACSDREWKETQYF.

V usage is TRBV5-6 and J usage is TRBJ1-2; possible D gene TRBD1, 5 bases. The germline V gene has CDR1 SGHDT and CDR2 YYEEEE. Trimming took 6 bases from V and 1 from J, leaving 19 bases between them. The CDR3 runs to 16 residues. The DNA of the CDR3 is TGTGCCAGCACCTCACGGGGCGGAGGTCTTAACTATGGCTACACCTTC. As protein: CASTSRGGGLNYGYTF.

The chain couples TRBV7-3 to TRBJ2-3; 8 positions agree with TRBD2. CDR1 is SGHTA, CDR2 FQGTGA, per germline. The CDR3 extends over 15 amino acids. The V segment lost 4 bases and the J segment 2 bases; nucleotides outside the gene matches: 5. The CDR3 coding sequence is TGTGCCAGCAGCTCCAGGCGGGGGGACACAGATACGCAGTATTTT. Its protein product is CASSSRRGDTDTQYF.

This clonotype has ten or more counts. The V gene is TRBV28, the J gene TRBJ2-5; D not resolved. The germline V gene encodes CDR1 MDHEN and CDR2 SYDVKM. This CDR3 region has 16 residues. V lost 1 base to trimming and J lost 5 bases, with 17 bases between them. The DNA of the CDR3 is TGTGCCAGCAGTTTATACCATGTCGGTGCTCCGGAGACCCAGTACTTC. This codes for CASSLYHVGAPETQYF. Supplemented by reference TRBV28 and TRBJ2-5, the full variable domain reads DVKVTQSSRYLVKRTGEKVFLECVQDMDHENMFWYRQDPGLGLRLIYFSYDVKMKEKGDIPEGYSVSREKKERFSLILESASTNQTSMYLCASSLYHVGAPETQYFGPGTRLLVL.

This chain connects TRBV30 to TRBJ2-5, with TRBD1 as a possible D gene (5 bases). Trimming left V 3 bases short and J 3 bases short, with 20 bases between. The CDR3 extends over 16 amino acids. Per the germline V gene, CDR1 is GTSNPN and CDR2 is SVGIG (reference sequence). CDR3 loop: CAWRPPGSPYKETQYF. The DNA of the CDR3 is TGTGCCTGGAGACCTCCAGGGTCCCCCTACAAAGAGACCCAGTACTTC.

This clonotype has just a few counts. The V gene is TRBV27, the J gene TRBJ2-3; D gene uncertain. V shed 5 bases and J shed 6 bases, with 15 bases lying between them. Germline V lookup: CDR1 MNHEY, CDR2 SMNVEV (reference sequence). The CDR3 spans 14 residues. Written as DNA, the CDR3 is TGTGCCAGCAGTGTCCTAGGAACTTACGATACGCAGTATTTT. It codes for CASSVLGTYDTQYF.

The chain employs TRBV7-9 and TRBJ2-5, with 9 bases matching TRBD2. After removal of 2 bases from V and 4 bases from J, the junction contained 8 bases not matched to a gene. Germline V lookup: CDR1 SEHNR, CDR2 FQNEAQ (reference sequence). The CDR3 is 16 residues long. The CDR3 here is CASSLKISGSGETQYF. As DNA, the CDR3 is TGTGCCAGCAGCTTAAAGATTAGCGGGAGTGGAGAGACCCAGTACTTC.

This clonotype was seen ten or more times. V usage is TRBV5-6 and J usage is TRBJ1-5; tentative D call: TRBD1 (5 bases). This CDR3 is built from 13 residues. Germline CDR1 reads SGHDT; CDR2 reads YYEEEE. Trimming pared 4 bases from V and 4 bases from J, leaving 9 bases between. The CDR3 protein is CASSRGTNQPQHF. The DNA of the CDR3 is TGTGCCAGCAGCAGAGGGACTAATCAGCCCCAGCATTTT.

This clonotype came up a few times. The rearrangement links TRBV12-3 or TRBV12-4 to TRBJ2-7, with D tentatively TRBD1 (5 bases). The length of the CDR3 is 14 residues. V shed 7 bases and J shed 3 bases, with 16 bases lying between them. The CDR3 spells CASTLGRECYEQYF. The CDR3 coding sequence is TGTGCCAGCACCTTAGGCAGGGAATGCTACGAGCAGTACTTC.

This clonotype appeared many times. The gene calls are TRBV15 and TRBJ2-5, with TRBD2 as a possible D gene (6 bases). The germline V gene has CDR1 LNHNV and CDR2 YYDKDF (reference sequence). CDR3 length: 14 residues. V was cut by 0 bases and J by 7 bases, with 12 bases left in between. CDR3 protein: CATSRDRGYRTQYF. DNA of the CDR3: TGTGCCACCAGCAGAGATCGGGGGTACCGGACCCAGTACTTC.

In this sample, this clonotype turned up many times. The chain carries TRBV6-5 and TRBJ2-4; D perhaps matches TRBD1 (6 bases). The germline gives CDR1 MNHEY, CDR2 SVGAGI. The CDR3 extends over 17 amino acids. V was shortened by 4 bases and J by 6 bases, with 22 bases between the two germline ends. Here the CDR3 DNA reads TGTGCCAGCAGTTCCCGCCTGGGACAAGGAGATAGAAACATTCAGTACTTC. Its translation: CASSSRLGQGDRNIQYF.

This clonotype has a handful of counts. This sequence joins TRBV7-9 and TRBJ2-3; D is uncertain. With 7 bases removed from V and 6 bases from J, the gap between germline ends came to 17 bases. This CDR3 spans 14 amino acids. Germline loops: CDR1 SEHNR, CDR2 FQNEAQ (reference sequence). In DNA, the CDR3 is TGTGCCAGCACTCATGTCCCGAACACGGATACGCAGTATTTT. This sequence encodes CASTHVPNTDTQYF.

This clonotype was seen more than once but under ten times. V gene TRBV18 combines with J gene TRBJ2-7; D remains ambiguous. Per the germline V gene, CDR1 is KGHSH and CDR2 is LQKENI. V lost 1 base, J lost 1 base, and 8 bases lay in between. The length of the CDR3 is 14 residues. This chain's CDR3 is CASSPLPVSYEQYF. DNA for the CDR3: TGTGCCAGCTCACCACTGCCAGTTTCCTACGAGCAGTACTTC.

As for this clonotype: Compared with germline, one end of the junction differs, possibly owing to a read error. V usage is TRBV9 and J usage is TRBJ2-2; 7 bases match TRBD1. CDR1 and CDR2 from the germline V gene are SGDLS and YYNGEE. The CDR3 spans 15 residues. CDR3 region: CASSPLGQHTGERFF. CDR3 DNA sequence: TGTGCCAGCAGCCCTCTGGGACAGCACACCGGGGAGCGGTTTTTT.

The chain is built from TRBV6-1 and TRBJ1-1, with TRBD1 identical over 12 bases. After removal of 6 bases from V and 3 bases from J, the junction contained 5 bases not matched to a gene. This CDR3 contains 15 residues. Germline V gene lookup returns CDR1 MNHNS and CDR2 SASEGT. The CDR3 nucleotides are TGTGCCAGCAGCAAATGGGACAGGGGGCACACTGAAGCTTTCTTT. Its protein product is CASSKWDRGHTEAFF.

On this clonotype: It may be a read error: a sequence one base away is much more abundant. The chain combines TRBV12-3 or TRBV12-4 with TRBJ2-4; D possibly corresponds to TRBD2 (6 bases). The assigned J gene may be wrong: the sequence end matches TRBJ2-7 better. The CDR3 loop spans 15 amino acids. The CDR3: CASSSPGGIYVEQYF. CDR3 DNA: TGTGCCAGCAGTTCCCCAGGAGGGATATATGTCGAGCAGTACTTC.